This TCR beta chain was observed in a study of CD8+ T cells in alopecia areata. Extracted from the samples, RNA was reverse transcribed into cDNA to serve as the sequencing template. This table comes from immunoSEQ multiplex PCR, and its TCRdb copy is limited to in-frame clones, with some not included. The sample carries approximately 59,000 clones, approximately 43% recorded once. The sequence derives from a human donor with alopecia areata. Material: CD8+ T cells sorted from blood, obtained at week 0.

The CDR3 loop is CSVESLAHTGELFF. CDR3 DNA sequence: TGCAGCGTTGAATCCCTAGCGCACACCGGGGAGCTGTTTTTT. The chain joins TRBV29-1 to TRBJ2-2; TRBD2 is a possible D gene (6 bases). The CDR3 has 14 residues. Per the germline V gene, CDR1 is SQVTM and CDR2 is ANQGSEA. The germline V and J ends were trimmed by 2 bases and 3 bases, with 10 bases remaining between them.